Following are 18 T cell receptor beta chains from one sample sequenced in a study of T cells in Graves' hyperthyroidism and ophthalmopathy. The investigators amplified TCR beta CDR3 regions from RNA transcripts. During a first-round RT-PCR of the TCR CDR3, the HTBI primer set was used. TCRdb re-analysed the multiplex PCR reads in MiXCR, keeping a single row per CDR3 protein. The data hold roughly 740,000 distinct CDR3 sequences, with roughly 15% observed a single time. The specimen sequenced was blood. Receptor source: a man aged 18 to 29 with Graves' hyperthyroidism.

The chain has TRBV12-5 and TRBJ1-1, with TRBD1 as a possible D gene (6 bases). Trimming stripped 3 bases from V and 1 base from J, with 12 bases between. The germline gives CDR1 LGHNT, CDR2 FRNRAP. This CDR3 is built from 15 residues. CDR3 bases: TGTGCTAGTGGTTTAGGGGGGAAAAAGAACACTGAAGCTTTCTTT. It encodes CASGLGGKKNTEAFF. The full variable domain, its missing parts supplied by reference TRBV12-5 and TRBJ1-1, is DARVTQTPRHKVTEMGQEVTMRCQPILGHNTVFWYRQTMMQGLELLAYFRNRAPLDDSGMPKDRFSAEMPDATLATLKIQPSEPRDSAVYFCASGLGGKKNTEAFFGQGTRLTVV.

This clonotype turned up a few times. CDR3 DNA sequence: TGTGCCAGCTCACTACCGGGGACTCACACAGATACGCAGTATTTT. As protein: CASSLPGTHTDTQYF. The chain combines TRBV18 with TRBJ2-3; possible D gene TRBD2, 6 bases. There are 15 residues in the CDR3. V was shortened by 4 bases and J by 2 bases, with 13 bases between the two germline ends. Germline-derived CDR1 and CDR2 are KGHSH and LQKENI.

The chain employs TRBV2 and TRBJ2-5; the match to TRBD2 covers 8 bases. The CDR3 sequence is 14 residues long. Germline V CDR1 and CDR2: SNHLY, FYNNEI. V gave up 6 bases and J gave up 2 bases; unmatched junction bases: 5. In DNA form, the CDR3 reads TGTGCCAGCAGGACTAGCGCAAATCAAGAGACCCAGTACTTC. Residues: CASRTSANQETQYF.

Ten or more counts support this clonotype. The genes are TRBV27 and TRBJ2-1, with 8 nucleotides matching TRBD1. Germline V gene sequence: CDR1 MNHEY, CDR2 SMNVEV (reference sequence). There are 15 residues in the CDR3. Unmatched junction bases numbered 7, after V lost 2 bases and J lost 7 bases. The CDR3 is CASSLAGGYVNEQFF. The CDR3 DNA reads TGTGCCAGCAGTTTAGCAGGGGGCTATGTGAATGAGCAGTTCTTC.

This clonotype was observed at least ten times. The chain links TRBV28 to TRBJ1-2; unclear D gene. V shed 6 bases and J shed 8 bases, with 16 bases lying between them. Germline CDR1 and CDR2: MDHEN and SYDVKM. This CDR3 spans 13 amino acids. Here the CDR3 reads CASSPTGMGGYTF. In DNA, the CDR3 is TGTGCCAGCAGCCCGACCGGGATGGGCGGCTACACCTTC.

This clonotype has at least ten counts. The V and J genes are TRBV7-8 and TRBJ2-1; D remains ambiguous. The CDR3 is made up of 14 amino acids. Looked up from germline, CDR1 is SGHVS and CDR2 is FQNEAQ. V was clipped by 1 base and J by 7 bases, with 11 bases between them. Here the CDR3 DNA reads TGTGCCAGCAGCTTAGTGATAGGCGCAAATGAGCAGTTCTTC. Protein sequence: CASSLVIGANEQFF.

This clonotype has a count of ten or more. DNA of the CDR3: TGTGCCAGCTCACCGGGACAGGTTAACAATGAGCAGTTCTTC. Protein sequence: CASSPGQVNNEQFF. The genes are TRBV18 and TRBJ2-1, with 8 positions matching TRBD1. With V trimmed by 3 bases and J by 5 bases, 3 bases remained unmatched. The germline V gene encodes CDR1 KGHSH and CDR2 LQKENI. This CDR3 contains 14 residues.

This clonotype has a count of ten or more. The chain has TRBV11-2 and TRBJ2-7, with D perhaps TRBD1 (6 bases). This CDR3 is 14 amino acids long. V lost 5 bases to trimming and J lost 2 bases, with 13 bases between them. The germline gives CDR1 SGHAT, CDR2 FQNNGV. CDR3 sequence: CASSPDSTAYEQYF. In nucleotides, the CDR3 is TGTGCCAGCAGCCCGGACAGTACAGCCTACGAGCAGTACTTC. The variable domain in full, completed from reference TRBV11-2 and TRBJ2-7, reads EAGVAQSPRYKIIEKRQSVAFWCNPISGHATLYWYQQILGQGPKLLIQFQNNGVVDDSQLPKDRFSAERLKGVDSTLKIQPAKLEDSAVYLCASSPDSTAYEQYFGPGTRLTVT.

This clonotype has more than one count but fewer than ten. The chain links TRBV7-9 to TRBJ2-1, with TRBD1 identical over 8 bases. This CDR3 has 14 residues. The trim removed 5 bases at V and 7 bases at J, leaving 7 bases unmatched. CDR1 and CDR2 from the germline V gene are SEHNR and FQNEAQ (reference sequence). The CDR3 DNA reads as TGTGCCAGCAGCCACGACAGGGGTTGGAATGAGCAGTTCTTC. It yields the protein CASSHDRGWNEQFF.

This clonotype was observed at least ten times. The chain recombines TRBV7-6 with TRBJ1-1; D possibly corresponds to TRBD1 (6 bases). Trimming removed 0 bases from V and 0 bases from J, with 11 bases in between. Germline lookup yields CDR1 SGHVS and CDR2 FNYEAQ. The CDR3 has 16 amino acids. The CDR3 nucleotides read TGTGCCAGCAGCTTAGCGACAGGCTGGATGAACACTGAAGCTTTCTTT. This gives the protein CASSLATGWMNTEAFF.

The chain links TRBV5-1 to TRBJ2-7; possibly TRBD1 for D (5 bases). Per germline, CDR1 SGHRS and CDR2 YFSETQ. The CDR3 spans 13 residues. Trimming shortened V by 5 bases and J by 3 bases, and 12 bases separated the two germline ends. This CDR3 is CASRSGHGYEQYF. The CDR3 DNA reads TGCGCCAGCAGATCAGGGCACGGCTACGAGCAGTACTTC.

CDR3 DNA sequence: TGTGCCAGTAGTACTAGCACCGGGGAGCTGTTTTTT. This encodes CASSTSTGELFF. The V gene is TRBV19, the J gene TRBJ2-2; D ambiguous. The CDR3 sequence is 12 residues long. Germline lookup yields CDR1 LNHDA and CDR2 SQIVND (reference sequence). The ends were cut back, 4 bases at V and 4 bases at J, with 4 bases in the middle. Complete variable domain (other parts from reference TRBV19 and TRBJ2-2): DGGITQSPKYLFRKEGQNVTLSCEQNLNHDAMYWYRQDPGQGLRLIYYSQIVNDFQKGDIAEGYSVSREKKESFPLTVTSAQKNPTAFYLCASSTSTGELFFGEGSRLTVL.

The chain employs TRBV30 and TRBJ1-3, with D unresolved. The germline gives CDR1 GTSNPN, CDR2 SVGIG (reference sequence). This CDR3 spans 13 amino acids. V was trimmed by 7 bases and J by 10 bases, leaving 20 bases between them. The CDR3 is CASILRFVPTIYF. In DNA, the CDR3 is TGTGCCTCAATACTTCGGTTCGTTCCGACCATATATTTT.

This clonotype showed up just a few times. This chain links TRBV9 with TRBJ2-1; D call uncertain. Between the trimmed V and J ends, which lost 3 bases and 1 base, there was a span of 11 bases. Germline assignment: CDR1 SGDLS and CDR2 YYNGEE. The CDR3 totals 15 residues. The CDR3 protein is CASSADLGSYNEQFF. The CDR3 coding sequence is TGTGCCAGCAGCGCCGACCTTGGTTCCTACAATGAGCAGTTCTTC. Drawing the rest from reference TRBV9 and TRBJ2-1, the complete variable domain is DSGVTQTPKHLITATGQRVTLRCSPRSGDLSVYWYQQSLDQGLQFLIQYYNGEERAKGNILERFSAQQFPDLHSELNLSSLELGDSALYFCASSADLGSYNEQFFGPGTRLTVL.

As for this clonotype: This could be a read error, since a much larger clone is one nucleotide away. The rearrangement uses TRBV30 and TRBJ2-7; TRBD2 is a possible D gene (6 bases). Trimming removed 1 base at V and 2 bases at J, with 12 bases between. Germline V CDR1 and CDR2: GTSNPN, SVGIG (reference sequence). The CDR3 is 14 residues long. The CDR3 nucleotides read TGTGCCTGGAGTGCCGAGGGAGGAACCTACGAGCAGTACTTC. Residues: CAWSAEGGTYEQYF.

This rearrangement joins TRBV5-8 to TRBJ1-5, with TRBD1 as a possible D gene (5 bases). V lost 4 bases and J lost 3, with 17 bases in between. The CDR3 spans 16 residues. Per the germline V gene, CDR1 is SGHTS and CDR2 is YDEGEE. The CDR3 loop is CASSPEPGRINQPQHF. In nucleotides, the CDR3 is TGTGCCAGCAGCCCCGAACCGGGACGTATCAATCAGCCCCAGCATTTT.

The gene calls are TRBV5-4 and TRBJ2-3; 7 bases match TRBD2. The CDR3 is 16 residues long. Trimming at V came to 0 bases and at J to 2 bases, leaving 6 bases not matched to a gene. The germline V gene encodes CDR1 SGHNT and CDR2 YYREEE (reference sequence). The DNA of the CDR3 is TGTGCCAGCAGCTTGGCCGAAGCGGGAACCACAGATACGCAGTATTTT. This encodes CASSLAEAGTTDTQYF. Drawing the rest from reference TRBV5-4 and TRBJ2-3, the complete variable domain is ETGVTQSPTHLIKTRGQQVTLRCSSQSGHNTVSWYQQALGQGPQFIFQYYREEENGRGNFPPRFSGLQFPNYSSELNVNALELDDSALYLCASSLAEAGTTDTQYFGPGTRLTVL.

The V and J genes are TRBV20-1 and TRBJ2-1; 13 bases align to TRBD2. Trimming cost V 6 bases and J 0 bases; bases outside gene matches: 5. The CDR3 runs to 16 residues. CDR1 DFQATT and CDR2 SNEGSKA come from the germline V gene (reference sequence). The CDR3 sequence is CSAQGLAGSSYNEQFF. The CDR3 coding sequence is TGCAGTGCCCAGGGACTAGCGGGAAGCTCCTACAATGAGCAGTTCTTC.